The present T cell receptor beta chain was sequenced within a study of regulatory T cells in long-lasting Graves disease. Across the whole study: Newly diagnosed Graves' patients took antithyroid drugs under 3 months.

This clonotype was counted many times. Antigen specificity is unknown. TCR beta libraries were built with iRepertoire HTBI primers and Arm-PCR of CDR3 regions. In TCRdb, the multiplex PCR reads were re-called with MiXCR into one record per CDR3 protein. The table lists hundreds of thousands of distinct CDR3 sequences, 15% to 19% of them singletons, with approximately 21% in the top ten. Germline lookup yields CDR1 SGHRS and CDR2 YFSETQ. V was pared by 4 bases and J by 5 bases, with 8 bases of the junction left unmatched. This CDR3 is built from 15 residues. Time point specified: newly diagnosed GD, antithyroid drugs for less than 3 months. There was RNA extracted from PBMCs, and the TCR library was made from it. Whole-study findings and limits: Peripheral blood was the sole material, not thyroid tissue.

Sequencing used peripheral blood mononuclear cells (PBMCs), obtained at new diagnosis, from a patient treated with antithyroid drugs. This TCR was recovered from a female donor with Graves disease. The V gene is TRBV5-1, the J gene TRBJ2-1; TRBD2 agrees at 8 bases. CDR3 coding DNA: TGCGCCAGCAGCGGAGCCGGGACTAGGAACAATGAGCAGTTCTTC. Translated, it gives CASSGAGTRNNEQFF.